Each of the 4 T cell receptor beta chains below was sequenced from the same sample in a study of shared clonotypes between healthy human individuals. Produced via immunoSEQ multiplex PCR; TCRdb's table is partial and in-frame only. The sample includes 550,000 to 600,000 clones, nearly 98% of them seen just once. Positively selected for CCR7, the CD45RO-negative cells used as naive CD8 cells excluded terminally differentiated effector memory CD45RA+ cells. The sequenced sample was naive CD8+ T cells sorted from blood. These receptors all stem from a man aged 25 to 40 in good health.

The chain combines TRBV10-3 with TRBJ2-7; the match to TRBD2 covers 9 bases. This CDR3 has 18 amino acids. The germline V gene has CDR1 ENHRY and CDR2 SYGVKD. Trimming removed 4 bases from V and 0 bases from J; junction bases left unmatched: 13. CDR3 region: CAISVAGLAGPASYEQYF. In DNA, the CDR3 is TGTGCCATCAGTGTAGCGGGGCTAGCGGGGCCTGCCTCCTACGAGCAGTACTTC.

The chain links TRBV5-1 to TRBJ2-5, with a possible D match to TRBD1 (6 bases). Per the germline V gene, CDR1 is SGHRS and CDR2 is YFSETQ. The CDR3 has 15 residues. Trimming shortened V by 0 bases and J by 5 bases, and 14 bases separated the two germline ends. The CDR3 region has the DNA TGCGCCAGCAGCTTGGATTTGGGGGCGGATGAGACCCAGTACTTC. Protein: CASSLDLGADETQYF.

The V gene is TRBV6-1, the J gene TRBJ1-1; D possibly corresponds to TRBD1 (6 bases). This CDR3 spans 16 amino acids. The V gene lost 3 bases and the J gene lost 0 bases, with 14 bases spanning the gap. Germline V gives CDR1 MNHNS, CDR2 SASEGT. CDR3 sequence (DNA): TGTGCCAGCAGTGATCGTGGGACAAGCATGAACACTGAAGCTTTCTTT. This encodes CASSDRGTSMNTEAFF.

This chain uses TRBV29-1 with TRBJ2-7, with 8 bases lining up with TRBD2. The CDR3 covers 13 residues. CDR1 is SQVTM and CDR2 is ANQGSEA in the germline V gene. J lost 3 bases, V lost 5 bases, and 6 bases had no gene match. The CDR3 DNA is TGCAGCGTTTGCGCTAGCGGGTACTACGAGCAGTACTTC. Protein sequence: CSVCASGYYEQYF.